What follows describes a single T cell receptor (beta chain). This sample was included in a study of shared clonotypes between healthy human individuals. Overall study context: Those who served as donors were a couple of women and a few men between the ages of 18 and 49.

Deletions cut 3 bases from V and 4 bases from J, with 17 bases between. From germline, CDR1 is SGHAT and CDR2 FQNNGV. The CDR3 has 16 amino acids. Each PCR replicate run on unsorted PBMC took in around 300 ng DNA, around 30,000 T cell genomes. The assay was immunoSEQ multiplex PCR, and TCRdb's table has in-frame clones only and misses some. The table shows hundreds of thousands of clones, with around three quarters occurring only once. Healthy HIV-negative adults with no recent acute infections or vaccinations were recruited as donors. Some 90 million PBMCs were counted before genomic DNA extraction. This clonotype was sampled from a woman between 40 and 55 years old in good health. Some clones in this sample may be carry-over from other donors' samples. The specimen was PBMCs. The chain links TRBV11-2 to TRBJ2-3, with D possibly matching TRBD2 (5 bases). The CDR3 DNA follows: TGTGCCAGCAGCTTGGAGCGGCCCGGAGAATCAGATACGCAGTATTTT. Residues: CASSLERPGESDTQYF.